A single sample gave rise to the 8 T cell receptor beta chains below, sequenced in a study of T cell responses to AZD1222 COVID-19 vaccine. TCRdb's copy holds only in-frame clones and misses some; the assay was immunoSEQ multiplex PCR. This sample yields just over 150,000 clones, of which 80% to 90% are seen a single time; roughly 9.1% belongs to the top ten. Specimen: peripheral blood, collected 28 days after the second AZD1222 dose. The receptors shown here come from an adult who received the AZD1222 COVID-19 vaccine.

The rearrangement joins TRBV12-3 or TRBV12-4 to TRBJ2-1, with a possible D match to TRBD2 (5 bases). V lost 6 bases to trimming and J lost 6 bases, with 12 bases between them. The CDR3 has 13 amino acids. This CDR3 reads CASSLADINEQFF. CDR3 bases: TGTGCCAGCAGCCTAGCCGACATCAATGAGCAGTTCTTC.

The V gene is TRBV2, the J gene TRBJ1-4; possible D gene TRBD1, 6 bases. Germline V lookup: CDR1 SNHLY, CDR2 FYNNEI. This CDR3 has 15 amino acids. Trimming took 4 bases from V and 3 from J, leaving 12 bases between them. DNA of the CDR3: TGTGCCAGCAGTGCAACAGGGCTTTCTAATGAAAAACTGTTTTTT. Its translation is CASSATGLSNEKLFF.

This chain uses TRBV18 with TRBJ1-6; TRBD1 is a possible D gene (5 bases). Germline CDR1 KGHSH, CDR2 LQKENI. V was pared by 2 bases and J by 8 bases, with 13 bases between. The CDR3 spans 15 residues. In DNA, the CDR3 is TGTGCCAGCTCACCAGACAGAGATCCGTATTCACCCCTCCACTTT. Translation: CASSPDRDPYSPLHF. Complete variable domain (other parts from reference TRBV18 and TRBJ1-6): NAGVMQNPRHLVRRRGQEARLRCSPMKGHSHVYWYRQLPEEGLKFMVYLQKENIIDESGMPKERFSAEFPKEGPSILRIQQVVRGDSAAYFCASSPDRDPYSPLHFGNGTRLTVT.

The chain links TRBV19 to TRBJ2-2; 10 nucleotides line up with TRBD1. CDR3 length: 18 residues. Germline CDR1 is LNHDA and CDR2 is SQIVND (reference sequence). Trimming cost V 1 base and J 7 bases; bases outside gene matches: 12. The CDR3 DNA is TGTGCCAGTAGTATAGTTAAGGGGGGACAGGGGATTATCGGGGAGCTGTTTTTT. Protein sequence: CASSIVKGGQGIIGELFF.

CDR3 DNA: TGTGCCAGCAGCTTTTCGGCCGTTGGGGCTTTCTTT. Protein product: CASSFSAVGAFF. The genes are TRBV7-9 and TRBJ1-1; D gene ambiguous. CDR3 length: 12 residues. Trimming removed 3 bases at V and 11 bases at J, with 13 bases between. The germline CDR1 and CDR2 sequences are SEHNR and FQNEAQ (reference sequence).

The chain couples TRBV19 to TRBJ1-2; 8 nucleotides line up with TRBD1. The CDR3 is made up of 12 amino acids. CDR1 and CDR2 from the germline V gene are LNHDA and SQIVND (reference sequence). V lost 8 bases to trimming and J lost 8 bases; unmatched junction nucleotides: 7. The CDR3 sequence is CASGGQDWGYTF. The CDR3 region has the DNA TGTGCCAGTGGGGGACAGGACTGGGGCTACACCTTC.

This clone was found a few times. The chain uses TRBV7-2 and TRBJ1-5; a weak D match, TRBD1 (6 bases). CDR1 and CDR2 from the germline V gene are SGHTA and FQGNSA. The CDR3 totals 16 residues. Trimming stripped 5 bases from V and 7 bases from J, with 21 bases between. The CDR3 DNA follows: TGTGCCAGCAGCAAGGAGGGGCAGGGGCACGGGCAGCCCCAGCATTTT. Protein sequence: CASSKEGQGHGQPQHF.

The chain links TRBV5-1 to TRBJ2-7; 13 positions agree with TRBD2. The CDR3 has 14 residues. The junction had 4 bases not matched to a gene; V was cut back by 6 bases and J by 4 bases. The germline CDR1 and CDR2 sequences are SGHRS and YFSETQ. The CDR3 here is CASTGTSGTYEQYF. The CDR3, as DNA: TGCGCCAGCACCGGGACTAGCGGGACGTACGAGCAGTACTTC.